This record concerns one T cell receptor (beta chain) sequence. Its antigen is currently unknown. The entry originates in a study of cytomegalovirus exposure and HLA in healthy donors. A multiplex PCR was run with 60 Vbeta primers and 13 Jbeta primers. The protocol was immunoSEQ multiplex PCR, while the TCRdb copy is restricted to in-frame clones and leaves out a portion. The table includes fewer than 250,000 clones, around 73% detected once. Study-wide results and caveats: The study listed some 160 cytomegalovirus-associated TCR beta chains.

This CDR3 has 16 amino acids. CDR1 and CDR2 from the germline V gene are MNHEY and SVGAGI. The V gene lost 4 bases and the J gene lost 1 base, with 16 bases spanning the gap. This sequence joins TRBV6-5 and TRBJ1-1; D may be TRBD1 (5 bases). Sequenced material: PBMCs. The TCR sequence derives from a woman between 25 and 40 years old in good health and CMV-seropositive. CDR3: CASSSTFGGGNTEAFF. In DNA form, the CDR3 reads TGTGCCAGCAGTTCCACCTTTGGGGGGGGGAACACTGAAGCTTTCTTT.